This TCR beta chain was identified during a study of shared T cell receptors in the human thymus (dated by TCRdb to the early 2020s). General notes on the study: The study investigated the way shared, self-reactive T-cell receptor alpha chains are produced in the human thymus.

Library prep was done by the immunoSEQ multiplex PCR assay. The table comes from immuneACCESS by way of TCRdb, which keeps in-frame sequences with V and J called. Part of the clones is missing from these tables; in studies checked, under half for an unresolved V gene and the rest for unknown reasons. The sample includes 600,000 or so clones, with around 87% observed a single time. The top ten hold 0.0094% of the sample. Turning to this clone: No antigen is known for it. Qualities for individual bases were not recorded, and no much larger clone is one base off.

This sample also belongs to another study, concerning human thymus T cells. Reported in the second study: In Finland, the donors were immunologically healthy infants who were having open corrective cardiac surgery for congenital heart defects. Thymus tissue was obtained as surgical resects removed during corrective cardiac surgery. V and J gene segment usage appeared biased in both thymic and peripheral blood repertoires. According to the related research, thymic TCR repertoires were highly overlapping among unrelated individuals. The study used roughly 8 infant thymus samples plus four related peripheral blood samples to characterize TCR alpha and beta repertoires. Donor ages ranging from roughly 6 to 244 days were recorded, and several male and a couple of female infants were included in the cohort. Thymocytes were released mechanically from tissue and stored at -70 °C as pellets of about 9-32 million cells. Genomic DNA was extracted from frozen cell pellets with a QIAsymphony instrument. Using the immunoSEQ multiplex PCR assay, the TCRB and TCRAD loci were amplified from a standardized quantity of quality-controlled genomic DNA. Amplicons spanned the V(D)J region at a length sufficient to cover the CDR3 and identify V and J genes. The commercial immunoSEQ service was used to sequence amplicons on an Illumina platform. Corrections for primer bias and sequencing errors followed previously described methods, while TCRAD and TCRB definitions were based on the IMGT database. Analysis of the repertoires was done with immunoSEQ Analyzer 3.0 and VDJTools and included basic statistics, V/J segment usage, diversity estimates, rarefaction and pairwise overlap. Chao1, ChaoE, Efron-Thisted, Shannon and inverse Simpson indices were used to estimate diversity, which was also estimated on datasets down-sampled to the smallest sample. For repertoire overlap, CDR3 nucleotide sequence, V gene and J gene had to match strictly, and clustering was done by Jaccard-based multidimensional scaling. Thymus samples yielded on average approximately 860,000 unique TCRB clonotypes, compared with 75,000 to 100,000 from blood samples.

The sequence was collected from a boy under two years old with a congenital heart defect. Donor details come from another sample of the same person, matched by shared clones. The source material was thymocytes.

The CDR3 amino acid sequence is: CASRPWGDNEQFF. The DNA reads as follows: TGTGCAAGTCGCCCATGGGGAGACAATGAGCAGTTCTTC. The chain employs TRBV12-2 and TRBJ2-1; the D segment call TRBD2 is taken from the table without a DNA check. TRBV12-2 is marked as a pseudogene. Taken from cysteine to phenylalanine, the CDR3 has 13 residues. Only the CDR3 DNA stays, 39 bases, in frame from base 1.